The 2 T cell receptor beta chains below all came from one sample that was sequenced in a study of blood T cell repertoires in COVID-19. The method was immunoSEQ multiplex PCR; TCRdb's version includes in-frame clones alone and lacks a portion of them. The sample carries some 120,000 clones, roughly nine tenths recorded once. Sample: peripheral blood. The receptors derive from a man aged 50-60 years with COVID-19, enrolled during active disease.

The chain recombines TRBV6-1 with TRBJ1-2, with D perhaps TRBD1 (6 bases). From germline, CDR1 is MNHNS and CDR2 SASEGT. CDR3 length: 14 residues. The germline V and J ends were trimmed by 3 bases and 2 bases, with 10 bases remaining between them. The CDR3 loop reads CASSEQGSNYGYTF. Written as DNA, the CDR3 is TGTGCCAGCAGTGAGCAGGGGTCCAACTATGGCTACACCTTC.

This chain connects TRBV3-1 (or the pseudogene TRBV3-2) to TRBJ2-3, with 8 bases aligning to TRBD2. V trimming: 1 base; J trimming: 5 bases; junction bases outside the gene matches: 2. The CDR3 sequence is 14 residues long. Germline V lookup: CDR1 LGHDT, CDR2 YNNKEL (reference sequence). The CDR3 region has the DNA TGTGCCAGCAGCCAAGGCGGGAGGATAGATACGCAGTATTTT. Its protein is CASSQGGRIDTQYF.